Sequencing of this T cell receptor (beta chain) was carried out in a study of shared clonotypes between healthy human individuals. Whole-study context: Donors had three CD4 naive, three CD4 memory, two CD8 naive and one CD8 memory plate apiece.

DNA at around 210 ng, roughly 27,000 T cell genomes, went into sorted-subset replicate PCRs. Sequencing was performed with immunoSEQ multiplex PCR; in TCRdb, only in-frame clones are kept and a portion is missing. Among some 680,000 clones listed, about three quarters were seen once. This clone was observed a single time. Germline CDR1 LNHDA, CDR2 SQIVND (reference sequence). V gave up 5 bases and J gave up 5 bases, with 16 bases separating them. The CDR3 consists of 15 residues. The specimen was memory CD4+ T cells sorted from blood. This sample's subset: CD45RA-negative fraction. The chain is built from TRBV19 and TRBJ2-1; TRBD2 is a possible D gene (5 bases). The receptor comes from a woman younger than 45 in good health. The CDR3 DNA sequence: TGTGCCAGTAGTCCCCGAGGGTTAGCCCACAATGAGCAGTTCTTC. Amino acids: CASSPRGLAHNEQFF.